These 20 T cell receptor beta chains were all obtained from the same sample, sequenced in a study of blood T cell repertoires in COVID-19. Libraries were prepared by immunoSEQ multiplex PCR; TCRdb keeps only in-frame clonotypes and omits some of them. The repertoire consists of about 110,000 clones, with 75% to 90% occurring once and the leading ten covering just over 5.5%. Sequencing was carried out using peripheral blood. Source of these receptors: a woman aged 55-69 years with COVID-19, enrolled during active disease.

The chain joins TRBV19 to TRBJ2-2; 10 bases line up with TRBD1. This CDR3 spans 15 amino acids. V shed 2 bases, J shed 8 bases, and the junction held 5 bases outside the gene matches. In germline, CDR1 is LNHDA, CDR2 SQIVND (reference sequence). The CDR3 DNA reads TGTGCCAGTAGTATAACGGGACAGGGGCGAGGGGAGCTGTTTTTT. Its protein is CASSITGQGRGELFF.

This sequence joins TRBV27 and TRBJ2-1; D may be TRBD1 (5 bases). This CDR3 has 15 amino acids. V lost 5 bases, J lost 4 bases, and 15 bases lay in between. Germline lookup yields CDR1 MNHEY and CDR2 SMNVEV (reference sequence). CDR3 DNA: TGTGCCAGCAGTCCTGGTAGGGGTAGGTACAATGAGCAGTTCTTC. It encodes CASSPGRGRYNEQFF.

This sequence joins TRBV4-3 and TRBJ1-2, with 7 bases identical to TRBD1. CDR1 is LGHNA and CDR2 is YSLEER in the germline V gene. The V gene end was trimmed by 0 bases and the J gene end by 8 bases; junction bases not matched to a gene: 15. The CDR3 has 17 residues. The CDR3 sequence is CASSQEAARGSLYGYTF. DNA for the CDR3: TGCGCCAGCAGCCAAGAAGCCGCCAGGGGGTCCCTTTACGGCTACACCTTC.

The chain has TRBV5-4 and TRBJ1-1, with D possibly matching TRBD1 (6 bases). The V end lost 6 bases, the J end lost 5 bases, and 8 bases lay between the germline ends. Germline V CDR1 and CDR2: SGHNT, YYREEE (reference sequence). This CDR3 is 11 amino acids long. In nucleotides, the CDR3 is TGTGCCAGCAACCAGGGGACTGAAGCTTTCTTT. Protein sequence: CASNQGTEAFF. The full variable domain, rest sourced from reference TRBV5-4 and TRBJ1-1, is ETGVTQSPTHLIKTRGQQVTLRCSSQSGHNTVSWYQQALGQGPQFIFQYYREEENGRGNFPPRFSGLQFPNYSSELNVNALELDDSALYLCASNQGTEAFFGQGTRLTVV.

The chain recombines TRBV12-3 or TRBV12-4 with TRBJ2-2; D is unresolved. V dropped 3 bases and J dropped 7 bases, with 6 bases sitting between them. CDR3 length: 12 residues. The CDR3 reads CASSFSFGELFF. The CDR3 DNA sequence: TGTGCCAGCAGTTTTTCCTTCGGGGAGCTGTTTTTT.

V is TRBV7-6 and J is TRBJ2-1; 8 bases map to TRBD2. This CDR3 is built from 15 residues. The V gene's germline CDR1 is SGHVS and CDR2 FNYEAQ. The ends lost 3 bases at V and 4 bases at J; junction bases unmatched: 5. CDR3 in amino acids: CASSLDGGAYNEQFF. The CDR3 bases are TGTGCCAGCAGCTTGGACGGGGGGGCTTACAATGAGCAGTTCTTC. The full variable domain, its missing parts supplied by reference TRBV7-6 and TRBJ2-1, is GAGVSQSPRYKVTKRGQDVALRCDPISGHVSLYWYRQALGQGPEFLTYFNYEAQQDKSGLPNDRFSAERPEGSISTLTIQRTEQRDSAMYRCASSLDGGAYNEQFFGPGTRLTVL.

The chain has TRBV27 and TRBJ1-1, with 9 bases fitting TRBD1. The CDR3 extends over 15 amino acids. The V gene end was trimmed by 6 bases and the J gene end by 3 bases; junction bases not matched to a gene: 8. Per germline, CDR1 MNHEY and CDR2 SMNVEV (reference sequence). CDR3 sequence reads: CASRPGQGVDTEAFF. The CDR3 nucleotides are TGTGCCAGCAGACCGGGACAGGGAGTAGACACTGAAGCTTTCTTT.

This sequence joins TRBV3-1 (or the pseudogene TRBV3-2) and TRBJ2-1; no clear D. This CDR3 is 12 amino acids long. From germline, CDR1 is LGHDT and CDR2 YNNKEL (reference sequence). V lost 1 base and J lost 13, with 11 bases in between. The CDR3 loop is CASSQVSALQFF. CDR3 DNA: TGTGCCAGCAGCCAAGTAAGCGCACTTCAGTTCTTC.

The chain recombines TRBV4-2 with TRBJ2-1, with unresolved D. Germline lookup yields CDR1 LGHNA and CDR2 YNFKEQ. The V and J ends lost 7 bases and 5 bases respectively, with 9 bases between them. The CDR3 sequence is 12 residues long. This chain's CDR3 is CASTGQDNEQFF. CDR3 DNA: TGTGCCAGCACTGGGCAGGACAATGAGCAGTTCTTC.

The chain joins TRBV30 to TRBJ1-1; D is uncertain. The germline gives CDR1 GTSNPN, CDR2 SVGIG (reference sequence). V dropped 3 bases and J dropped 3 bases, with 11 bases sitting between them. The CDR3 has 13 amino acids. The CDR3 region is CAWRGDPYTEAFF. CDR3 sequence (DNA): TGTGCCTGGAGGGGAGACCCCTACACTGAAGCTTTCTTT.

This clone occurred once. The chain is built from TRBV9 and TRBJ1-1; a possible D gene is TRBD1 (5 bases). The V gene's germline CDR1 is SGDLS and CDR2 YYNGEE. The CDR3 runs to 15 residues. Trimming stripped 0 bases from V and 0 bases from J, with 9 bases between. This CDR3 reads CASSVVKGLNTEAFF. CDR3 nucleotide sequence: TGTGCCAGCAGCGTAGTTAAGGGGCTGAACACTGAAGCTTTCTTT.

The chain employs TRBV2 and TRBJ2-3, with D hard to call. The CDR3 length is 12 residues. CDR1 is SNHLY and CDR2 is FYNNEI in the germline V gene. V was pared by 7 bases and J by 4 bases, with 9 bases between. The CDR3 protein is CASKPLADTQYF. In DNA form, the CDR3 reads TGTGCCAGCAAGCCTCTGGCAGATACGCAGTATTTT.

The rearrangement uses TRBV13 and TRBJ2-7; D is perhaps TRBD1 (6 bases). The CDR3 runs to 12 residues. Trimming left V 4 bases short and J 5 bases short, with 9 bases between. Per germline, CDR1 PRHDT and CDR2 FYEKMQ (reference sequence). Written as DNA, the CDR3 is TGTGCCAGCAGCTGGCAGGGGAACGAGCAGTACTTC. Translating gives CASSWQGNEQYF.

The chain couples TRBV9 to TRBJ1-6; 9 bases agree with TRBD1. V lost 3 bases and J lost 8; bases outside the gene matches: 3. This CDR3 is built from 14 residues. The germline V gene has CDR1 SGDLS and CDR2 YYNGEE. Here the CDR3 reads CASSAQGADSPLHF. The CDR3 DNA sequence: TGTGCCAGCAGCGCACAGGGGGCGGATTCACCCCTCCACTTT.

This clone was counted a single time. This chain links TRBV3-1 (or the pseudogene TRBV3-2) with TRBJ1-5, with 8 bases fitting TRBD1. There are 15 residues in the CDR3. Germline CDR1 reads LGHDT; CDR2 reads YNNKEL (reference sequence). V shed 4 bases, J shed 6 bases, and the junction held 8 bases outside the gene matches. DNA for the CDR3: TGTGCCAGCAGCCGCGGGACAGGAAGGTTTCAGCCCCAGCATTTT. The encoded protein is CASSRGTGRFQPQHF.

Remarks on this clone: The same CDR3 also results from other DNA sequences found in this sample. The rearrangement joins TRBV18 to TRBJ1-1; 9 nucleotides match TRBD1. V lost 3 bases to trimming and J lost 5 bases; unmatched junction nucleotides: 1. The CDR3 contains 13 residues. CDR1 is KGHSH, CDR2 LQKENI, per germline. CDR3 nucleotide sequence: TGTGCCAGCTCACCGACAGGGGGGACTGAAGCTTTCTTT. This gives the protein CASSPTGGTEAFF.

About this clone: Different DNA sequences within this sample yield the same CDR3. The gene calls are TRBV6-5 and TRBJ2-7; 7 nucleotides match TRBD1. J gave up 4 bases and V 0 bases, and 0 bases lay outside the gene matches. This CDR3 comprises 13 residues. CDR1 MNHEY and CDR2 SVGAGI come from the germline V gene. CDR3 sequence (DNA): TGTGCCAGCAGTTACTCGACAGGGTACGAGCAGTACTTC. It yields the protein CASSYSTGYEQYF.

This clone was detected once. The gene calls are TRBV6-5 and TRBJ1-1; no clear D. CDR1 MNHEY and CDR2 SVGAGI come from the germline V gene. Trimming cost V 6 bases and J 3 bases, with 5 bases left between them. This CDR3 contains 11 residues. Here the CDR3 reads CASRRDTEAFF. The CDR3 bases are TGTGCCAGCAGGCGGGACACTGAAGCTTTCTTT.

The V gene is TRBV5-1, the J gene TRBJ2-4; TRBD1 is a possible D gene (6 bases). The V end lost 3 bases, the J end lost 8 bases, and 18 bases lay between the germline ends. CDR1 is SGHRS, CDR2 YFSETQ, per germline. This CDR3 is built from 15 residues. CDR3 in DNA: TGCGCCAGCAGCTCCGGTTCACAGGGCTATGACATTCAGTACTTC. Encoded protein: CASSSGSQGYDIQYF.

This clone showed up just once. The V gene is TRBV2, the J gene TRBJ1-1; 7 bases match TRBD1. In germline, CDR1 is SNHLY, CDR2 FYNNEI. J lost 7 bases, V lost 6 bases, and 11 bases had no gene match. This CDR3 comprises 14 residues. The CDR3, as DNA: TGTGCCAGCAGCCCTTACGGCAGGGGGAGTGAAGCTTTCTTT. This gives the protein CASSPYGRGSEAFF.